The clone carrying this T cell receptor (beta chain) occurred once. The data originate from a study of cytomegalovirus exposure and HLA in healthy donors. TCRdb's copy holds only in-frame clones and misses some; the assay was immunoSEQ multiplex PCR. The sample includes roughly 150,000 clones, 85% to 90% seen only once; the top ten take 10% to 13%. V was pared by 8 bases and J by 3 bases, with 13 bases between. In germline, CDR1 is SNHLY, CDR2 FYNNEI. The CDR3 is 14 residues long. This receptor was taken from a woman aged 18 to 35 in good health and CMV-seropositive. What was sequenced was PBMCs. This chain uses TRBV2 with TRBJ2-2; weak D call: TRBD1 (5 bases). CDR3 DNA: TGTGCCAGCGGTATAGCCAGGGACACCGGGGAGCTGTTTTTT. Translating gives CASGIARDTGELFF.